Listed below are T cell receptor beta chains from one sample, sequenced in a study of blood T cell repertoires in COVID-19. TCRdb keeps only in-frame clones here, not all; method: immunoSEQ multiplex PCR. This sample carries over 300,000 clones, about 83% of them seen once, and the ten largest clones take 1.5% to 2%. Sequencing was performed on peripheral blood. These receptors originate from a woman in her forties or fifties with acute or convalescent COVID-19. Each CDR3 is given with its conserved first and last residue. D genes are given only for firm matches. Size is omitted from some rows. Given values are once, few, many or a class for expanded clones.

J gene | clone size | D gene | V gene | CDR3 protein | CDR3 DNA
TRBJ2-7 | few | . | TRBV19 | CASSNSPYEQYF | TGTGCCAGTAGTAACAGCCCCTACGAGCAGTACTTC
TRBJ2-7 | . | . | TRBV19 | CASSMGRDYEQYF | TGTGCCAGTAGTATGGGCAGGGACTACGAGCAGTACTTC
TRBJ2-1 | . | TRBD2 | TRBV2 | CASSEKLAGQVYEQFF | TGTGCCAGCAGCGAAAAACTAGCGGGACAGGTCTATGAGCAGTTCTTC
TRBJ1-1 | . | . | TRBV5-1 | CASSLAASRRGTEAFF | TGCGCCAGCAGCTTGGCCGCCTCCAGAAGGGGGACTGAAGCTTTCTTT
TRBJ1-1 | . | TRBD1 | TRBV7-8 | CASSFDRGGLNTEAFF | TGTGCCAGCAGCTTTGACAGGGGGGGGCTGAACACTGAAGCTTTCTTT
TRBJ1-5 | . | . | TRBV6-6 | CASSQPPQGQPQHF | TGTGCCAGCAGTCAACCCCCCCAGGGTCAGCCCCAGCATTTT
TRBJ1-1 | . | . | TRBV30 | CAWSEDFRRNTEAFF | TGTGCCTGGAGTGAGGACTTTAGAAGGAACACTGAAGCTTTCTTT
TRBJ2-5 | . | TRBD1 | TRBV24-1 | CATSDPGETGQETQYF | TGTGCCACCAGTGACCCGGGTGAGACAGGGCAAGAGACCCAGTACTTC
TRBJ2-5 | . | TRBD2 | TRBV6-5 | CASSYSWTSGPETQYF | TGTGCCAGCAGTTACTCGTGGACTAGCGGCCCCGAGACCCAGTACTTC
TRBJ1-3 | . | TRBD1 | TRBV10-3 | CAISRQGAGNTIYF | TGTGCCATCAGCAGACAGGGGGCAGGAAACACCATATATTTT
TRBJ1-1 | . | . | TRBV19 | CASIIRALMNTEAFF | TGTGCCAGTATAATCAGGGCCCTCATGAACACTGAAGCTTTCTTT
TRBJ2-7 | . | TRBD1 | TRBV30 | CAWSSRDRGYEQYF | TGTGCCTGGAGTAGTCGGGACAGGGGCTACGAGCAGTACTTC
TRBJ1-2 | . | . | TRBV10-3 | CAISEQGGDGYTF | TGTGCCATCAGTGAGCAGGGAGGGGATGGCTACACCTTC
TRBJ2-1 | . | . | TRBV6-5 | CASSYSFGNEQFF | TGTGCCAGCAGTTACTCATTCGGCAATGAGCAGTTCTTC
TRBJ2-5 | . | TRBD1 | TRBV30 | CAWRGLGTGVQETQYF | TGTGCCTGGAGGGGACTCGGGACAGGGGTGCAAGAGACCCAGTACTTC
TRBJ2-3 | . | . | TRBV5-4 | CASSLGGDSTDTQYF | TGTGCCAGCAGCTTGGGCGGGGATAGTACAGATACGCAGTATTTT
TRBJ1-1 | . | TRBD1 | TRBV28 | CASSLPGRGETEAFF | TGTGCCAGCAGCCTTCCGGGCAGGGGGGAGACTGAAGCTTTCTTT
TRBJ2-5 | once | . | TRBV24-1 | CATSDPPSISRDTQYF | TGTGCCACCAGTGATCCCCCCTCGATTTCAAGAGATACCCAGTACTTC
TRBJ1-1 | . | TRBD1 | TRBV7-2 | CASSLDREAFF | TGTGCCAGCAGCTTGGACAGGGAAGCTTTCTTT